These 12 T cell receptor beta chains share one sample of origin, sequenced in a study of CD8 T cells in Susac syndrome. With random hexamers, 0.5 to 1 ug RNA was reverse transcribed. One entry per CDR3 protein, called by TCRdb with MiXCR from the immunoSEQ multiplex PCR reads. This sample has about 190,000 distinct CDR3 sequences, with 95% found just once. Sequenced: CD8+ T cells from PBMCs. The source is a human donor with Susac syndrome.

This chain joins TRBV20-1 and TRBJ1-1, with 7 positions matching TRBD1. The CDR3 has 18 amino acids. J lost 1 base, V lost 0 bases, and 14 bases had no gene match. CDR1 and CDR2 (germline): DFQATT, SNEGSKA (reference sequence). The CDR3 loop is CSARDLSLQDRRNTEAFF. DNA for the CDR3: TGCAGTGCTAGAGATCTTTCCCTCCAGGACAGGAGGAACACTGAAGCTTTCTTT.

The chain has TRBV13 and TRBJ2-1; the D call may be TRBD1 or TRBD2 (6 bases each). Between the trimmed V and J ends, which lost 5 bases and 5 bases, there was a span of 13 bases. CDR1 and CDR2 from the germline V gene are PRHDT and FYEKMQ (reference sequence). There are 14 residues in the CDR3. Here the CDR3 reads CASSPGAIHNEQFF. The CDR3 nucleotides are TGTGCCAGCAGCCCGGGGGCGATTCACAATGAGCAGTTCTTC.

V and J are TRBV20-1 and TRBJ1-4; the D gene is possibly TRBD1 (5 bases). Germline lookup yields CDR1 DFQATT and CDR2 SNEGSKA (reference sequence). The CDR3 is 12 amino acids. V lost 6 bases, J lost 6 bases, and 11 bases lay in between. The CDR3, as DNA: TGCAGTGCCACGGGACGGTATGAAAAACTGTTTTTT. Translating it yields CSATGRYEKLFF.

CDR3 region: CASSFLATIRADTQYF. The CDR3 DNA sequence: TGTGCCAGCAGTTTTCTAGCGACAATACGGGCAGATACGCAGTATTTT. This chain links TRBV27 with TRBJ2-3, with a weak D call TRBD2 (6 bases). Trimming left V 3 bases short and J 4 bases short, with 17 bases between. The CDR3 consists of 16 residues. Per the germline V gene, CDR1 is MNHEY and CDR2 is SMNVEV (reference sequence).

This rearrangement joins TRBV9 to TRBJ2-1; 7 nucleotides align to TRBD2. The CDR3 loop spans 15 amino acids. The J segment lost 6 bases and the V segment lost 0 bases, leaving 6 bases of the junction unmatched. Germline V gene data show CDR1 as SGDLS and CDR2 as YYNGEE. CDR3: CASSVASGATNEQFF. CDR3 bases: TGTGCCAGCAGCGTAGCTAGCGGAGCCACCAATGAGCAGTTCTTC.

This rearrangement joins TRBV3-1 to TRBJ2-4; D gene unclear. Germline CDR1 LGHDT, CDR2 YNNKEL (reference sequence). This CDR3 contains 15 residues. Trimming stripped 1 base from V and 0 bases from J, with 7 bases between. The CDR3 protein is CASSQGELAKNIQYF. The DNA of the CDR3 is TGTGCCAGCAGCCAAGGAGAGTTAGCCAAAAACATTCAGTACTTC.

The chain employs TRBV30 and TRBJ1-1, with D perhaps matching TRBD1 (5 bases). Per germline, CDR1 GTSNPN and CDR2 SVGIG (reference sequence). V was trimmed by 5 bases and J by 1 base, leaving 11 bases between them. The length of the CDR3 is 13 residues. For the CDR3, the DNA is TGTGCCTGGGGGGGTCGTTGGAACACTGAAGCTTTCTTT. The encoded protein is CAWGGRWNTEAFF.

The chain is built from TRBV4-2 and TRBJ1-6; D remains unclear. This CDR3 region has 13 residues. Germline V gene lookup returns CDR1 LGHNA and CDR2 YNFKEQ. V lost 1 base and J lost 12, with 10 bases in between. The CDR3 loop is CASSQAIPGPLHF. The CDR3 nucleotides are TGTGCCAGCAGCCAAGCTATCCCGGGACCCCTCCACTTT.

J is TRBJ1-3 and V is TRBV18, with D maybe TRBD1 (5 bases). This CDR3 region has 15 residues. Deletions cut 3 bases from V and 4 bases from J, with 13 bases between. CDR1 and CDR2 (germline): KGHSH, LQKENI. CDR3 residues: CASSPGGTNGNTIYF. CDR3 nucleotide sequence: TGTGCCAGCTCACCTGGAGGGACTAACGGAAACACCATATATTTT.

This clonotype was recorded only once. This sequence joins TRBV3-1 and TRBJ1-6; unclear D gene. The CDR3 covers 13 residues. The germline V and J ends were trimmed by 5 bases and 7 bases, with 9 bases remaining between them. Germline V gene sequence: CDR1 LGHDT, CDR2 YNNKEL (reference sequence). The CDR3 here is CASSETGNSPLHF. The DNA for the CDR3 is TGTGCCAGCAGCGAAACGGGAAATTCACCCCTCCACTTT.

The V gene is TRBV21-1, the J gene TRBJ1-6; the table names TRBD1, a call not compared with the DNA. TRBV21-1 is a known pseudogene. The CDR3 extends over 16 amino acids. The DNA for the CDR3 is TGTGCCAGCAGCAAAGGGAGAGGACAGGACAATTCACCCCTCCACTTT. Its protein is CASSKGRGQDNSPLHF.

The chain couples TRBV28 to TRBJ1-1; 7 bases line up with TRBD1. The germline V gene encodes CDR1 MDHEN and CDR2 SYDVKM. V shed 2 bases, J shed 5 bases, and the junction held 17 bases outside the gene matches. The CDR3 spans 18 residues. DNA of the CDR3: TGTGCCAGCAGTTTACTCAGGGGGAGTCTTGAGGTTTGGACTGAAGCTTTCTTT. The encoded protein is CASSLLRGSLEVWTEAFF.